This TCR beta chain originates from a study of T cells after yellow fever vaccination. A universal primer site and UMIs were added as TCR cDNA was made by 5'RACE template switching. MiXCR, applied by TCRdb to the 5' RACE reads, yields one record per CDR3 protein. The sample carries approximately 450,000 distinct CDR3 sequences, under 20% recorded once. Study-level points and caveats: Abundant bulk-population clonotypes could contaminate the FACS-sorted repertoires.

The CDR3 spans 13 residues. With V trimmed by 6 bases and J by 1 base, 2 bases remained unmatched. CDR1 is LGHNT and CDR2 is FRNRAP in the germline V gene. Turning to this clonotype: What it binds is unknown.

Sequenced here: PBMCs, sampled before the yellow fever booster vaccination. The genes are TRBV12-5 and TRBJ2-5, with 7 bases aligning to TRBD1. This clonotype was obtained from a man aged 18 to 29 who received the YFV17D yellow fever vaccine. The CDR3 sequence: CASGRTGQETQYF. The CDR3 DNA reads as TGTGCTAGTGGCCGGACAGGCCAAGAGACCCAGTACTTC. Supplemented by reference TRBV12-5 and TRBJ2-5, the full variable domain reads DARVTQTPRHKVTEMGQEVTMRCQPILGHNTVFWYRQTMMQGLELLAYFRNRAPLDDSGMPKDRFSAEMPDATLATLKIQPSEPRDSAVYFCASGRTGQETQYFGPGTRLLVL.